These T cell receptor beta chains were read from a single sample in a study of PD-L1 blockade in urothelial cancer. Only in-frame clones appear in the TCRdb table, and some are missing; sequencing was by immunoSEQ multiplex PCR. The sample consists of tens of thousands of clones, 90% to 95% of them appearing once. The source material was PBMCs, sampled around atezolizumab (anti-PD-L1) treatment. These receptors came from a man in his fifties or sixties with urothelial cancer. The CDR3 runs from the conserved cysteine through the conserved F or W. A D gene is named only where the DNA matches it firmly. Some rows mark clone size as missing; the rest say once, few, many or name a class of expanded clone.

TGTGCCAGCACCCCACTGTTTGCTAGCGGGGGCTCTCTCTCCTACAATGAGCAGTTCTTC,CASTPLFASGGSLSYNEQFF,TRBV27,TRBJ2-1,TRBD2,-
TGTGCCAGCAGCTCAAGGGGGGGGGAAAACATTCAGTACTTC,CASSSRGGENIQYF,TRBV7-9,TRBJ2-4,-,-
TGTGCCACCAGCAGGGGACAGTCCTTTTCGCCCCAGCATTTT,CATSRGQSFSPQHF,TRBV15,TRBJ1-5,TRBD1,-
TGTGCCAGCAGTGAAGGGACTGGGACCTACGAGCAGTACTTC,CASSEGTGTYEQYF,TRBV2,TRBJ2-7,-,-
TGTGCCAGCAGCTTGGATCGCACAGGTAGCAATGAGCAGTTCTTC,CASSLDRTGSNEQFF,TRBV5-4,TRBJ2-1,-,-
TGTGCCAGCAGTGAATCGGCAGGGGGCTATGGCAATCAGCCCCAGCATTTT,CASSESAGGYGNQPQHF,TRBV6-1,TRBJ1-5,TRBD1,-
TGTGCCAGCAGCCAAGGGGCAGGGGAAAAACTGTTTTTT,CASSQGAGEKLFF,TRBV7-9,TRBJ1-4,-,-
TGCGCCAGCAGCCAAGCTTTTCTGCGGGGATCGCATGGCTACACCTTC,CASSQAFLRGSHGYTF,TRBV4-1,TRBJ1-2,-,-
TGTGCCAGCAGCTCTCTACAGGGGGTGAGTGAAGCTTTCTTT,CASSSLQGVSEAFF,TRBV9,TRBJ1-1,TRBD1,-
TGTGCCAGCAGCGTAGATTTAACAGGAAGCTACAATGAGCAGTTCTTC,CASSVDLTGSYNEQFF,TRBV9,TRBJ2-1,-,-
TGTGCCAGCACCCTGGCGGCGGGAGACACAGATACGCAGTATTTT,CASTLAAGDTDTQYF,TRBV5-4,TRBJ2-3,TRBD2,-
TGTGCCAGCAGCTTACGAGGTGCAACTAATGAAAAACTGTTTTTT,CASSLRGATNEKLFF,TRBV7-2,TRBJ1-4,-,once
TGCGCCAGCAGCCAAGAGGCAGGTAATACGCAGTATTTT,CASSQEAGNTQYF,TRBV4-3,TRBJ2-3,-,once
TGTGCCAGCAGTTTTTGGCAGGATATTAATTCACCCCTCCACTTT,CASSFWQDINSPLHF,TRBV27,TRBJ1-6,-,-
TGTGCCAGCAGCGTAGCTGGCAGGGCGGAGACCCAGTACTTC,CASSVAGRAETQYF,TRBV9,TRBJ2-5,-,-
TGTGCCAGCAGTGAGGCGGGGAACACTGAAGCTTTCTTT,CASSEAGNTEAFF,TRBV6-1,TRBJ1-1,-,-
TGTGCCAGCAGTGCAGAGGGGGCGGGAGGCTACACCTTC,CASSAEGAGGYTF,TRBV2,TRBJ1-2,TRBD1,-
TGTGCCAGCGGGATGATAATCTCGGGACAATCCTACGAGCAGTACTTC,CASGMIISGQSYEQYF,TRBV5-4,TRBJ2-7,-,-
TGTGCCAGCAGCTCACTCGGAGCGGGAGGGGCAGATACGCAGTATTTT,CASSSLGAGGADTQYF,TRBV5-4,TRBJ2-3,TRBD2,-
TGTGCCAGTAGTCCCCCGGGGGGGGGCTTGATTCAGCCCCAGCATTTT,CASSPPGGGLIQPQHF,TRBV19,TRBJ1-5,-,-
TGTGCCAGCAGTTACGCAGGGCTTGATGGCGGCTACACCTTC,CASSYAGLDGGYTF,TRBV6-5,TRBJ1-2,-,-
TGTGCCAGCAGTTTAAACAGGGTGGCTTTCTTT,CASSLNRVAFF,TRBV28,TRBJ1-1,-,once
TGTGCCAGCAGCTTAGCGCAGGGGGCGCAGAACACCATATATTTT,CASSLAQGAQNTIYF,TRBV7-9,TRBJ1-3,TRBD1,-
TGTGCCAGCAGTTTCCACATTTCGTCAGGGGAGCTCTACGAGCAGTACTTC,CASSFHISSGELYEQYF,TRBV27,TRBJ2-7,-,-
TGCGCCAGCAGCTTGGGGTATGGAGCGGGGGGGCCTAGCACAGATACGCAGTATTTT,CASSLGYGAGGPSTDTQYF,TRBV5-1,TRBJ2-3,TRBD2,-
TGTGCCAGCAGTTACAATGAGTACTCTGGAAACACCATATATTTT,CASSYNEYSGNTIYF,TRBV6-5,TRBJ1-3,-,-
TGTGCCAGCAGCGCCAACCAGGGGCTTCTGGGTCATGGCTACACCTTC,CASSANQGLLGHGYTF,TRBV7-6,TRBJ1-2,-,-
TGTGCCAGCAGCTCCAGGGGTGACTATGGCTACACCTTC,CASSSRGDYGYTF,TRBV5-4,TRBJ1-2,-,-
TGTGCCACCAGCACCGGGACAGATTACAATGAGCAGTTCTTC,CATSTGTDYNEQFF,TRBV15,TRBJ2-1,TRBD1,few
TGTGCCTGGAGAATTAGCGGGGCGCCAAACACCGGGGAGCTGTTTTTT,CAWRISGAPNTGELFF,TRBV30,TRBJ2-2,TRBD2,-
TGTGCCAGCAGTTCCCACCGGGACGGAGGGGATGAGCAGTTCTTC,CASSSHRDGGDEQFF,TRBV6-5,TRBJ2-1,-,-
TGTGCCAGCAGCACCGGGACAGGGGGACACTATGGCTACACCTTC,CASSTGTGGHYGYTF,TRBV5-5,TRBJ1-2,TRBD1,-
TGTGCCAGCAGCCCCTGGACTAGCGGGGGCTCGAACACCGGGGAGCTGTTTTTT,CASSPWTSGGSNTGELFF,TRBV9,TRBJ2-2,TRBD2,-
TGTGCCAGCAGCTTAGGACAGGGGTGGAATGAGCAGTTCTTC,CASSLGQGWNEQFF,TRBV5-6,TRBJ2-1,TRBD1,many
TGTGCCAGCAGCTTACGGACAACCACCGGGGAGCTGTTTTTT,CASSLRTTTGELFF,TRBV5-4,TRBJ2-2,-,-
TGTGCCATCAGTGGGGACAGGGGGTACTATGGCTACACCTTC,CAISGDRGYYGYTF,TRBV10-3,TRBJ1-2,TRBD1,-
TGCGCCAGCAGCTCACAACCCTTTGAGACCCAGTACTTC,CASSSQPFETQYF,TRBV5-1,TRBJ2-5,-,-
TGTGCCTGGAGTGGCGGACAGGGTGGCTACACCTTC,CAWSGGQGGYTF,TRBV30,TRBJ1-2,TRBD1,few
TGTGCCAGTAGTCTAGCGGGGAGCACAGATACGCAGTATTTT,CASSLAGSTDTQYF,TRBV19,TRBJ2-3,TRBD2,-